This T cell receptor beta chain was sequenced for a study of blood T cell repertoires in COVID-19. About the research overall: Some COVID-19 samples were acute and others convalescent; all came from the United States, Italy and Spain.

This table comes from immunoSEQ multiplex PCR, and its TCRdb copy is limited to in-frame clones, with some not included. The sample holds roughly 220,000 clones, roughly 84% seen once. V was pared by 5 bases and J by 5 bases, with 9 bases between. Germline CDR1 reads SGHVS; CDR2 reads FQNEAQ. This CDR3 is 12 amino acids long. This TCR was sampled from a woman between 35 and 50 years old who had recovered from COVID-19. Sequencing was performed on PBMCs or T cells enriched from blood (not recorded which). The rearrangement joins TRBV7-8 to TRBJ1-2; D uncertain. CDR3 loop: CASSPVPYGYTF. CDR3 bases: TGTGCCAGCAGCCCCGTCCCTTATGGCTACACCTTC. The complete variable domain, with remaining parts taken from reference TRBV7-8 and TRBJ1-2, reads GAGVSQSPRYKVAKRGQDVALRCDPISGHVSLFWYQQALGQGPEFLTYFQNEAQLDKSGLPSDRFFAERPEGSVSTLKIQRTQQEDSAVYLCASSPVPYGYTFGSGTRLTVV.